These 17 T cell receptor beta chains were all obtained from the same sample, sequenced in a study of technical replicates of blood from a few donors. Libraries were prepared by immunoSEQ multiplex PCR; TCRdb keeps only in-frame clonotypes and omits some of them. The sample has 80,000 to 95,000 clones; 92% are singletons. Sequences were obtained from T cells isolated from PBMCs. These receptors all come from a human donor in good health.

The gene calls are TRBV28 and TRBJ1-5, with D hard to call. Trimming cost V 4 bases and J 2 bases, with 24 bases left between them. There are 19 residues in the CDR3. Germline V gives CDR1 MDHEN, CDR2 SYDVKM. CDR3 sequence reads: CASSSLTGPGGTRNQPQHF. DNA of the CDR3: TGTGCCAGCAGTTCTCTAACCGGGCCAGGAGGTACACGCAATCAGCCCCAGCATTTT.

CDR3 bases: TGTGCCAGCAGTTCCCCGGGGGGGTCGAGCTCCTACGAGCAGTACTTC. Translating gives CASSSPGGSSSYEQYF. This rearrangement joins TRBV28 to TRBJ2-7; 8 bases line up with TRBD2. Germline values: CDR1 MDHEN, CDR2 SYDVKM. CDR3 length equals 16 residues. Trimming took 4 bases from V and 0 from J; bases not matched to a gene: 8.

The chain couples TRBV11-2 to TRBJ2-1, with 12 bases lining up with TRBD2. CDR1 is SGHAT and CDR2 is FQNNGV in the germline V gene. CDR3 length equals 15 residues. The junction had 4 bases not matched to a gene; V was cut back by 2 bases and J by 8 bases. DNA of the CDR3: TGTGCCAGCAGCTTACTAGCGGGAGGGCCGCATGAGCAGTTCTTC. This encodes CASSLLAGGPHEQFF.

The chain's CDR3 is CASSPHASGTAYEQYF. The DNA of the CDR3 is TGTGCCAGCAGCCCCCACGCTAGCGGGACCGCCTACGAGCAGTACTTC. The V gene is TRBV9, the J gene TRBJ2-7; 9 bases agree with TRBD2. There are 16 residues in the CDR3. CDR1 and CDR2 (germline): SGDLS, YYNGEE. The trim removed 4 bases at V and 2 bases at J, leaving 10 bases unmatched.

This chain links TRBV7-8 with TRBJ1-1; weak D call: TRBD1 (6 bases). The CDR3 has 13 residues. The germline V gene has CDR1 SGHVS and CDR2 FQNEAQ. Trimming pared 2 bases from V and 5 bases from J, leaving 9 bases between. The CDR3 region is CASSLPRGTEAFF. The CDR3 coding sequence is TGTGCCAGCAGCTTACCAAGGGGGACTGAAGCTTTCTTT.

CDR3 sequence (DNA): TGTGCCAGCAGCTTATTCAGTGGGAACACTGAAGCTTTCTTT. It codes for CASSLFSGNTEAFF. The V call is TRBV5-6, the J call TRBJ1-1; D not resolved. The CDR3 consists of 14 residues. Germline CDR1 SGHDT, CDR2 YYEEEE. The V and J ends lost 2 bases and 1 base respectively, with 9 bases between them.

This chain links TRBV9 with TRBJ1-1; unclear D gene. The CDR3 contains 13 residues. V was cut by 4 bases and J by 0 bases, with 7 bases left in between. Germline V CDR1 and CDR2: SGDLS, YYNGEE. CDR3 residues: CASSPGLNTEAFF. CDR3 nucleotide sequence: TGTGCCAGCAGCCCGGGATTGAACACTGAAGCTTTCTTT.

This rearrangement joins TRBV29-1 to TRBJ2-1; D not certain. This CDR3 is built from 14 residues. Trimming cost V 4 bases and J 7 bases, with 17 bases left between them. Per the germline V gene, CDR1 is SQVTM and CDR2 is ANQGSEA. CDR3 protein: CSVVSHWSTNEQFF. Written as DNA, the CDR3 is TGCAGCGTTGTATCTCATTGGAGTACAAATGAGCAGTTCTTC.

The chain carries TRBV4-1 and TRBJ1-5, with D perhaps TRBD1 (6 bases). V shed 4 bases and J shed 6 bases, with 19 bases lying between them. Germline lookup yields CDR1 MGHRA and CDR2 YSYEKL. The CDR3 sequence is 16 residues long. CDR3 coding DNA: TGCGCCAGCAGCCCACGGACAGTCGGCGGGGGTCAGCCCCAGCATTTT. Its translation is CASSPRTVGGGQPQHF.

The chain links TRBV5-6 to TRBJ2-3, with D possibly matching TRBD2 (6 bases). Germline-derived CDR1 and CDR2 are SGHDT and YYEEEE. With 3 bases removed from V and 1 base from J, the gap between germline ends came to 18 bases. This CDR3 is 17 amino acids long. The CDR3: CASSYSGGRGRTDTQYF. In DNA, the CDR3 is TGTGCCAGCAGCTACTCCGGAGGGCGGGGACGCACAGATACGCAGTATTTT.

The rearrangement joins TRBV7-9 to TRBJ1-6; no clear D gene. The CDR3 is 14 residues long. Trimming took 3 bases from V and 5 from J, leaving 8 bases between them. CDR1 SEHNR and CDR2 FQNEAQ come from the germline V gene (reference sequence). CDR3 nucleotides: TGTGCCAGCAGCTTGAATGCTAATAATTCACCCCTCCACTTT. It encodes CASSLNANNSPLHF. Full variable domain (missing parts from reference TRBV7-9 and TRBJ1-6): DTGVSQNPRHKITKRGQNVTFRCDPISEHNRLYWYRQTLGQGPEFLTYFQNEAQLEKSRLLSDRFSAERPKGSFSTLEIQRTEQGDSAMYLCASSLNANNSPLHFGNGTRLTVT.

This rearrangement joins TRBV6-6 to TRBJ1-2; 8 bases are shared with TRBD1. The germline CDR1 and CDR2 sequences are MNHNY and SVGAGI (reference sequence). The length of the CDR3 is 15 residues. The J segment lost 4 bases and the V segment lost 6 bases, leaving 10 bases of the junction unmatched. The CDR3 region has the DNA TGTGCCAGCAGCCCCGCGGACAGGGCGGGCTATGGCTACACCTTC. It is translated as CASSPADRAGYGYTF.

The genes are TRBV10-1 and TRBJ2-1, with TRBD2 matching over 9 bases. J was trimmed by 8 bases and V by 3 bases; bases with no gene match: 8. Germline V gives CDR1 WNHNN, CDR2 SYGVQD (reference sequence). The CDR3 covers 15 residues. Here the CDR3 DNA reads TGCGCCAGCAGTGATGGGGCGGGAGGGAGCTATGAGCAGTTCTTC. This translates into CASSDGAGGSYEQFF.

The chain recombines TRBV6-5 with TRBJ2-2, with a tentative D call TRBD1 (5 bases). Per the germline V gene, CDR1 is MNHEY and CDR2 is SVGAGI. The CDR3 is made up of 13 amino acids. V was pared by 7 bases and J by 7 bases, with 13 bases between. The CDR3 nucleotides read TGTGCCAGCACCCAGCCCCAGGGCGGGGAGCTGTTTTTT. It yields the protein CASTQPQGGELFF.

V is TRBV6-5 and J is TRBJ2-1; D unresolved. Germline V gene sequence: CDR1 MNHEY, CDR2 SVGAGI. The V and J ends lost 6 bases and 1 base respectively, with 10 bases between them. CDR3 length equals 14 residues. The DNA of the CDR3 is TGTGCCAGCAGCTATACTGTATCCTACAATGAGCAGTTCTTC. It yields the protein CASSYTVSYNEQFF.

The rearrangement joins TRBV7-6 to TRBJ1-4; no definite D call. CDR3 length equals 15 residues. Per the germline V gene, CDR1 is SGHVS and CDR2 is FNYEAQ. The V end was cut by 1 base, the J end by 0 bases, with 6 bases between. The CDR3 bases are TGTGCCAGCAGCTTAGAGCTAGCAACTAATGAAAAACTGTTTTTT. Its protein is CASSLELATNEKLFF.

The genes are TRBV11-3 and TRBJ2-7, with TRBD2 matching 11 bases. CDR1 is SGHNT and CDR2 is YENEEA in the germline V gene. The CDR3 extends over 15 amino acids. Germline trimming cut 3 bases from V and 2 bases from J; bases unmatched to any gene: 3. CDR3 nucleotide sequence: TGTGCCAGCAGCTTCCGACTAGCGGGGACCTACGAGCAGTACTTC. This encodes CASSFRLAGTYEQYF.